These 7 T cell receptor beta chains were all obtained from the same sample, sequenced in a study of long-term antiretroviral therapy in people with HIV. Run at survey level, the immunoSEQ assay was version v3.0. TCRdb's copy holds only in-frame clones and misses some; the assay was immunoSEQ multiplex PCR. This sample has about 29,000 clones, with 93% found just once. The sequencing used unsorted PBMCs, collected 6.2 years after starting antiretroviral therapy. The origin of the receptors is a middle-aged man with HIV.

The rearrangement links TRBV19 to TRBJ2-6; no reliable D call. CDR3 length: 14 amino acids. Trimming took off 10 bases at V and 0 bases at J, with 10 bases between the two ends. Germline V gene data show CDR1 as LNHDA and CDR2 as SQIVND (reference sequence). CDR3: CATRPRSGANVLTF. The CDR3 region has the DNA TGTGCCACACGCCCCCGCTCTGGGGCCAACGTCCTGACTTTC.

The chain uses TRBV7-9 and TRBJ1-1; TRBD1 agrees at 7 bases. Trimming cost V 5 bases and J 11 bases; bases outside gene matches: 11. CDR3 length: 13 amino acids. Germline CDR1 and CDR2: SEHNR and FQNEAQ (reference sequence). CDR3 DNA sequence: TGTGCCAGCAGCAAAGAGGGGGGGACAGAGGCTTTCTTT. Translated, it gives CASSKEGGTEAFF.

CDR3 amino acids: CASSLVAGNTIYF. As DNA, the CDR3 is TGCGCCAGCAGCTTGGTAGCCGGAAACACCATATATTTT. V gene TRBV5-1 combines with J gene TRBJ1-3; D is unclear. From germline, CDR1 is SGHRS and CDR2 YFSETQ. V was clipped by 0 bases and J by 4 bases, with 5 bases between them. The CDR3 is 13 amino acids.

The chain recombines TRBV11-2 with TRBJ1-3; D is ambiguous. The CDR3 covers 13 residues. Trimming stripped 5 bases from V and 1 base from J, with 6 bases between. Germline assignment: CDR1 SGHAT and CDR2 FQNNGV. This chain's CDR3 is CASSEGSGNTIYF. CDR3 DNA sequence: TGTGCCAGCAGCGAGGGATCTGGAAACACCATATATTTT.

CDR3 nucleotides: TGTGCCAGCTCACCATCTTACAGGGGAGACTATTCACCCCTCCACTTT. It is translated as CASSPSYRGDYSPLHF. The chain carries TRBV18 and TRBJ1-6; 7 bases agree with TRBD1. From germline, CDR1 is KGHSH and CDR2 LQKENI. This CDR3 spans 16 amino acids. V shed 2 bases and J 8 bases; nucleotides not matched to a gene: 9. The full variable domain, in which reference TRBV18 and TRBJ1-6 provide the parts outside the CDR3, is NAGVMQNPRHLVRRRGQEARLRCSPMKGHSHVYWYRQLPEEGLKFMVYLQKENIIDESGMPKERFSAEFPKEGPSILRIQQVVRGDSAAYFCASSPSYRGDYSPLHFGNGTRLTVT.

V usage is TRBV6-5 and J usage is TRBJ1-5; D is uncertain. V was clipped by 2 bases and J by 0 bases, with 8 bases between them. Germline V CDR1 and CDR2: MNHEY, SVGAGI. There are 15 residues in the CDR3. This CDR3 reads CASSYGQSSNQPQHF. The CDR3 bases are TGTGCCAGCAGTTACGGCCAGTCTAGCAATCAGCCCCAGCATTTT.

This chain uses TRBV5-1 with TRBJ2-7; the D gene is possibly TRBD2 (6 bases). The V gene's germline CDR1 is SGHRS and CDR2 YFSETQ. The CDR3 covers 15 residues. Trimming pared 0 bases from V and 3 bases from J, leaving 13 bases between. CDR3 DNA sequence: TGCGCCAGCAGCTTGGATGGGGGGAGGCTCTACGAGCAGTACTTC. It is translated as CASSLDGGRLYEQYF.